This TCR beta chain was identified during a study of T cells in Graves' hyperthyroidism and ophthalmopathy. Trimming left V 2 bases short and J 1 base short, with 6 bases between. Germline CDR1 reads PRHDT; CDR2 reads FYEKMQ (reference sequence). The CDR3 is 14 amino acids. RNA transcripts provided the source from which TCR beta CDR3 regions were amplified. TCR CDR3 regions were first amplified by RT-PCR with HTBI primers. TCRdb re-analysed the multiplex PCR reads in MiXCR, keeping a single row per CDR3 protein. The data contain hundreds of thousands of distinct CDR3 sequences, 16% of them singletons. Diagnosis rested on symptoms, serum thyroxine and TRAb, thyroid ultrasound, and orbital computed tomography. This clonotype has a handful of counts.

This sequence originates from a woman aged 25 to 39 with Graves' hyperthyroidism. Source material: blood. V usage is TRBV13 and J usage is TRBJ1-5; D call uncertain. Written as DNA, the CDR3 is TGTGCCAGCAGCTTAAGGTCCAGCAATCAGCCCCAGCATTTT. Protein sequence: CASSLRSSNQPQHF.